The clone carrying this T cell receptor (beta chain) has just a few counts. Its antigen is undetermined. Via MiXCR, TCRdb re-called the reads, giving one row per CDR3 protein. The sample has around 340,000 distinct CDR3 sequences, roughly 29% seen once. The data were taken from a study of T cell repertoires in cytomegalovirus infection. In the study overall: Selected CMV epitopes included recently identified HLA-C-restricted ones as well as well-studied HLA-B-restricted ones. Through public TCR beta signatures, both CMV infection and matching HLA type were indicated.

General study points: Clonotypes of TCR beta that were HLA-C-restricted and CMV-specific dominated the ex vivo response.

CDR3 length equals 17 residues. Germline V gene data show CDR1 as SGHAT and CDR2 as FQNNGV. V lost 2 bases, J lost 0 bases, and 7 bases stayed unmatched. The TCR sequence derives from a human donor in good health (CMV status not recorded). Some clones in this sample may be carry-over from other donors' samples. V is TRBV11-2 and J is TRBJ2-7; 10 nucleotides agree with TRBD2. The starting material was cultured PBMCs, obtained from culture after CMV antigen stimulation. The CDR3 here is CASSLTSGTQHSYEQYF. The CDR3 region has the DNA TGTGCCAGCAGCTTAACTAGCGGGACCCAACACTCCTACGAGCAGTACTTC.